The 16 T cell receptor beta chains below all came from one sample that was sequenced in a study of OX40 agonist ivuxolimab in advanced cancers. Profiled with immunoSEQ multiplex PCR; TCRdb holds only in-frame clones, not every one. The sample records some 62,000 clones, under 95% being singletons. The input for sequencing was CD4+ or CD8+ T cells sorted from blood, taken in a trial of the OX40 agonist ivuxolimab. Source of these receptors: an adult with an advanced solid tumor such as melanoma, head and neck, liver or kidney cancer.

Here the CDR3 DNA reads TGTGCCAGCAGCTTTACAGCAAACGAGCAGTTCTTC. Protein sequence: CASSFTANEQFF. This sequence joins TRBV11-3 and TRBJ2-1, with D uncertain. With 3 bases removed from V and 10 bases from J, the gap between germline ends came to 10 bases. Germline loops: CDR1 SGHNT, CDR2 YENEEA. This CDR3 contains 12 residues.

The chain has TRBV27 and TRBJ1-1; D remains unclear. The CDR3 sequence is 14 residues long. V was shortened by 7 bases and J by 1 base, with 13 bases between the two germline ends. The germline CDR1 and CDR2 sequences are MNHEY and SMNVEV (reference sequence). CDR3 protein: CASNGPHPNTEAFF. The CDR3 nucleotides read TGTGCCAGCAACGGACCCCACCCGAACACTGAAGCTTTCTTT.

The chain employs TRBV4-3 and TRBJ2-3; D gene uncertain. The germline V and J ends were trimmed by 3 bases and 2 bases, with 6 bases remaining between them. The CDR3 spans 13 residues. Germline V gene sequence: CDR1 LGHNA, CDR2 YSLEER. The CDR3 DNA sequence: TGCGCCAGCAGCCAGCGATCCACAGATACGCAGTATTTT. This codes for CASSQRSTDTQYF.

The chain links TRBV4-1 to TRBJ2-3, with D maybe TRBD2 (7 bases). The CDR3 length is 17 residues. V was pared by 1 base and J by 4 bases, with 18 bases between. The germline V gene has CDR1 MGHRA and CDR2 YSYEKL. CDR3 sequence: CASSQAPGGAEADTQYF. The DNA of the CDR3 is TGCGCCAGCAGCCAAGCGCCGGGGGGCGCGGAGGCAGATACGCAGTATTTT.

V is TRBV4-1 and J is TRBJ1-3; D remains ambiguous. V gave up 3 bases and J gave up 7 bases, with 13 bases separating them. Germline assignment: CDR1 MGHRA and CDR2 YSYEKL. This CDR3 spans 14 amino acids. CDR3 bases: TGCGCCAGCAGCCAGCCTCACGGATTGAACACCATATATTTT. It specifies CASSQPHGLNTIYF.

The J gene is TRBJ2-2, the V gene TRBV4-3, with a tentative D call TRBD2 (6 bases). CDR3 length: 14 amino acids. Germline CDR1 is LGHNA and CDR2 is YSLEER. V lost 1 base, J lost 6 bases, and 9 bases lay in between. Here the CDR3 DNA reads TGCGCCAGCAGCCAAGGACTAGTCGCCGGGGAGCTGTTTTTT. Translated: CASSQGLVAGELFF.

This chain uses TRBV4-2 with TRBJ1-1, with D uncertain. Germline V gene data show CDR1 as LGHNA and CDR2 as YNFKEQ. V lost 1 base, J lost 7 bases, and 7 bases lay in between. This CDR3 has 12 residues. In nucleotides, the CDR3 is TGTGCCAGCAGCCAAGGGGCGAATGAAGCTTTCTTT. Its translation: CASSQGANEAFF.

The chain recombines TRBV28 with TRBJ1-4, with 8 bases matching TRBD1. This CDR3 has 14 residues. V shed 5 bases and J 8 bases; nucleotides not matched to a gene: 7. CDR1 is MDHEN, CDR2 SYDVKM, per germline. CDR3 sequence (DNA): TGTGCCAGCAGTCTGGACAGGGCGGGGGAAAAACTGTTTTTT. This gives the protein CASSLDRAGEKLFF.

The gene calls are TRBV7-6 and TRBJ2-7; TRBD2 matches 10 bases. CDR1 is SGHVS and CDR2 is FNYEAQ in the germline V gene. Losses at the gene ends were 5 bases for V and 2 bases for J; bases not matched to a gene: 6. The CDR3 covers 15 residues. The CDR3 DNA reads TGTGCCAGCAGCCCACTAGCGGGAAAGCCCTACGAGCAGTACTTC. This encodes CASSPLAGKPYEQYF. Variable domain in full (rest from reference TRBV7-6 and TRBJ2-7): GAGVSQSPRYKVTKRGQDVALRCDPISGHVSLYWYRQALGQGPEFLTYFNYEAQQDKSGLPNDRFSAERPEGSISTLTIQRTEQRDSAMYRCASSPLAGKPYEQYFGPGTRLTVT.

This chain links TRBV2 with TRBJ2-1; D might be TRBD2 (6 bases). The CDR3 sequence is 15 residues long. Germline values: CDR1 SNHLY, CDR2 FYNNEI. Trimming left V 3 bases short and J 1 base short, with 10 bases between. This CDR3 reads CASSDFGGSYNEQFF. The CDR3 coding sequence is TGTGCCAGCAGTGACTTTGGGGGGTCCTACAATGAGCAGTTCTTC.

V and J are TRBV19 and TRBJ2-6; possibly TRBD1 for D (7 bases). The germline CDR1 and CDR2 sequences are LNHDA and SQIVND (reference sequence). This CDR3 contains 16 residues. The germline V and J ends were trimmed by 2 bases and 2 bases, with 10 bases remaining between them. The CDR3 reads CASSISGGTGANVLTF. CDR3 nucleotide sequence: TGTGCCAGTAGTATATCAGGGGGGACTGGGGCCAACGTCCTGACTTTC.

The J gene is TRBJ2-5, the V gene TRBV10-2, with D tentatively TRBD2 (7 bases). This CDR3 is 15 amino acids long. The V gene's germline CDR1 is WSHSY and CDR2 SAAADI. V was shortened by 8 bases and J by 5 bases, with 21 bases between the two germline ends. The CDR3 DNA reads TGCGCCAGCCGGGGGGCCGGCCCTTTTTTGGAGACCCAGTACTTC. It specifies CASRGAGPFLETQYF.

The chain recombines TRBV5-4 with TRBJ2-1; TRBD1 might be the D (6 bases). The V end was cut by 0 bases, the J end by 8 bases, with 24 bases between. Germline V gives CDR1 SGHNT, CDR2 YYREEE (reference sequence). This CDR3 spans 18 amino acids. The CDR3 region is CASSLGGLSLGQSHEQFF. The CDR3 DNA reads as TGTGCCAGCAGCTTGGGGGGCCTTTCGTTGGGACAAAGCCATGAGCAGTTCTTC.

The CDR3 coding sequence is TGTGCCAGCAGCAAGGGACTAGCGGGAGTGTACGAGCAGTACTTC. It translates to CASSKGLAGVYEQYF. The chain combines TRBV28 with TRBJ2-7, with 14 bases aligning to TRBD2. V trimming: 6 bases; J trimming: 4 bases; junction bases outside the gene matches: 5. CDR1 and CDR2 (germline): MDHEN, SYDVKM. CDR3 length equals 15 residues.

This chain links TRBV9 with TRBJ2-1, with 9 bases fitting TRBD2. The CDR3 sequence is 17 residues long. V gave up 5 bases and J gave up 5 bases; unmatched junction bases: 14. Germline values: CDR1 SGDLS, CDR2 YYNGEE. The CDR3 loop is CASRPAPGTSTNNEQFF. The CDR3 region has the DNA TGTGCCAGCAGGCCCGCCCCCGGGACTAGCACAAACAATGAGCAGTTCTTC.

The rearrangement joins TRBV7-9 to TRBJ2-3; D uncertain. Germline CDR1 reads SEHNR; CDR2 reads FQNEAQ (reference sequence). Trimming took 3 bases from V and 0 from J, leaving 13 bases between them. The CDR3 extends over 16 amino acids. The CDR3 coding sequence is TGTGCCAGCAGCTTGAATCTTCGCTCTAGCACAGATACGCAGTATTTT. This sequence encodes CASSLNLRSSTDTQYF.